This T cell receptor (beta chain) was obtained from a study of blood T cells in healthy people across ages. Primers used in a second PCR of about 6 to 12 cycles were a sample-barcoded 5' primer and a J-beta primer mix. TCRdb re-derived calls from the 5' RACE reads in MiXCR, one entry per CDR3 protein. Counted here are roughly 830,000 distinct CDR3 sequences, approximately 59% occurring once; the ten biggest clones make up about a quarter. This CDR3 region has 16 residues. Germline CDR1 SGHAT, CDR2 FQNNGV. Trimming removed 6 bases from V and 0 bases from J; junction bases left unmatched: 6. This clonotype was obtained from a man younger than 40 in good health. The chain carries TRBV11-2 and TRBJ2-3, with 10 bases matching TRBD2. The sequenced sample was blood. Here the CDR3 DNA reads TGTGCCAGCAGATTTATGACTAGCGGGAGCACAGATACGCAGTATTTT. Translation: CASRFMTSGSTDTQYF.